The source of this T cell receptor beta chain is a study of OX40 agonist ivuxolimab in advanced cancers. About the research overall: Partial response was recorded in three patients: one hepatocellular carcinoma and two cutaneous melanoma cases.

The CDR3 totals 15 residues. CDR1 SGHRS and CDR2 YFSETQ come from the germline V gene. Trimming removed 4 bases at V and 6 bases at J, with 14 bases between. Libraries were prepared by immunoSEQ multiplex PCR; TCRdb keeps only in-frame clonotypes and omits some of them. Of about 70,000 clones listed, about four fifths are singletons. The chain has TRBV5-1 and TRBJ1-6; D possibly corresponds to TRBD1 (5 bases). This material consisted of CD4+ or CD8+ T cells sorted from blood, taken in a trial of the OX40 agonist ivuxolimab. This TCR was recovered from an adult with an advanced solid tumor such as melanoma, head and neck, liver or kidney cancer. The CDR3 nucleotides read TGCGCCAGCAGCACCCTAGGGGATCCTAATTCACCCCTCCACTTT. Protein sequence: CASSTLGDPNSPLHF.